Listed below are T cell receptor beta chains from one sample, sequenced in a study of regulatory T cells in long-lasting Graves disease. TCRdb recomputed calls from the multiplex PCR reads with MiXCR, one row per CDR3 protein. This table holds more than 350,000 distinct CDR3 sequences, about 15% found once. In addition, the sample was reused for a study of T cells in Graves' hyperthyroidism and ophthalmopathy.

The source was peripheral blood mononuclear cells (PBMCs), collected at new diagnosis, from a patient treated with antithyroid drugs. Receptors were obtained from a woman aged 25 to 39 with Graves disease. Both conserved end residues are trimmed from each CDR3. Size values are once, few and many counts, or a class for expanded clones, and some rows have none.

CDR3: ASSNGQGRETQY
size: many
J: TRBJ2-5
V: TRBV7-2

CDR3: SVISRREIDTQY
size: few
J: TRBJ2-3
V: TRBV29-1

CDR3: ASSLWTGAIKNIQY
size: NA
J: TRBJ2-4
V: TRBV28

CDR3: ASSLGINSNTEAF
size: many
J: TRBJ1-1
V: TRBV5-1

CDR3: ATSGGHANTGYT
size: NA
J: TRBJ1-2
V: TRBV24-1

CDR3: SVEDPRGSGRTYEQY
size: few
J: TRBJ2-7
V: TRBV29-1

CDR3: ASSQVNSILETQY
size: NA
J: TRBJ2-5
V: TRBV3-1

CDR3: ASSPTKGGRGDQPQH
size: many
J: TRBJ1-5
V: TRBV7-9

CDR3: AVALAETYEQY
size: NA
J: TRBJ2-7
V: TRBV6-2/TRBV6-3

CDR3: ASTGTSDYNEQF
size: NA
J: TRBJ2-1
V: TRBV10-3

CDR3: ASSKTGNTGELF
size: NA
J: TRBJ2-2
V: TRBV9

CDR3: ASSGRTSGSYEQY
size: NA
J: TRBJ2-7
V: TRBV5-8

CDR3: ASKVYEQF
size: many
J: TRBJ2-1
V: TRBV7-6

CDR3: ASSLAGLLNYGYT
size: many
J: TRBJ1-2
V: TRBV11-2

CDR3: ASSHLIETQY
size: many
J: NA
V: TRBV3-1

CDR3: ASSPPGDLNEKLF
size: few
J: TRBJ1-4
V: TRBV18

CDR3: ATSTPTDTQY
size: NA
J: TRBJ2-3
V: TRBV19

CDR3: ATSDLQAGRHHNEQF
size: many
J: TRBJ2-1
V: TRBV24-1

CDR3: SARAGTSGLNEQF
size: many
J: TRBJ2-1
V: TRBV20-1

CDR3: ASSLEGVRGHPQY
size: few
J: TRBJ2-7
V: TRBV5-1

CDR3: ASSLSEGSVAKNIQY
size: many
J: TRBJ2-4
V: TRBV28

CDR3: ASKGGTGWTGELF
size: few
J: TRBJ2-2
V: TRBV9

CDR3: ASTQTSTDTQY
size: many
J: TRBJ2-3
V: TRBV12-3/TRBV12-4

CDR3: ASSFKTGVNQPQH
size: many
J: TRBJ1-5
V: TRBV5-6

CDR3: ASSQPGQATEAF
size: many
J: TRBJ1-1
V: TRBV13

CDR3: ASSQEGVIQETQY
size: NA
J: TRBJ2-5
V: TRBV4-1

CDR3: ASRPPDSGELF
size: few
J: TRBJ2-2
V: TRBV7-9

CDR3: ASSLFWGSDYGYT
size: many
J: TRBJ1-2
V: TRBV28

CDR3: ASGQGEDNSPLH
size: many
J: TRBJ1-6
V: TRBV2

CDR3: ASSLSTAPANYGYT
size: few
J: TRBJ1-2
V: TRBV28

CDR3: SATLEGQYNEKLF
size: many
J: TRBJ1-4
V: TRBV20-1

CDR3: AQPSAGYDGYT
size: many
J: TRBJ1-2
V: TRBV2

CDR3: AISESRGTGRGGYT
size: NA
J: TRBJ1-2
V: TRBV10-3

CDR3: ASSLAPGGVNGYT
size: few
J: TRBJ1-2
V: TRBV7-2

CDR3: ASSLLENRMNTEAF
size: many
J: TRBJ1-1
V: TRBV27

CDR3: ASGRMETQY
size: few
J: TRBJ2-5
V: TRBV5-4

CDR3: ASSLFGRGLEHQPQH
size: few
J: TRBJ1-5
V: TRBV28